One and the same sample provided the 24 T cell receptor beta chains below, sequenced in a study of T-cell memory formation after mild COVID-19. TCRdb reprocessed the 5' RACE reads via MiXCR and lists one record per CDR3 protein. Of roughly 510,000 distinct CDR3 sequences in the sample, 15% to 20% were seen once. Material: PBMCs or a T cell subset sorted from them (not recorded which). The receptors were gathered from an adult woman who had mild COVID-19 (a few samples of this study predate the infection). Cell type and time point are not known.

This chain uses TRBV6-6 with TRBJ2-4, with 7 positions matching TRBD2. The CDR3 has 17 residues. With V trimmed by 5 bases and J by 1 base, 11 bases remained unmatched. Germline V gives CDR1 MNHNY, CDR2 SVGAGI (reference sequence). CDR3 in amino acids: CASSPRWGGMAKNIQYF. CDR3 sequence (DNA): TGTGCCAGCAGTCCCCGTTGGGGGGGGATGGCCAAAAACATTCAGTACTTC.

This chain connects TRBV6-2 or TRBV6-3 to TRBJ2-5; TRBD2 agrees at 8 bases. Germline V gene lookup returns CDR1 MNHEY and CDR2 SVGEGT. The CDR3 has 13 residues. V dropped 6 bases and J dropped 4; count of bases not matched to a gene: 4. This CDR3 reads CASRQTSAETQYF. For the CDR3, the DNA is TGTGCCAGCAGACAGACTAGCGCAGAGACCCAGTACTTC.

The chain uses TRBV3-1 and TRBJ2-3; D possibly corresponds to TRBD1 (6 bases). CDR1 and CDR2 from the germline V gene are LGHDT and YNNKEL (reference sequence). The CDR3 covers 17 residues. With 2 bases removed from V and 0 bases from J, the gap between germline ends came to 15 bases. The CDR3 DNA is TGTGCCAGCAGCCAAATGAAGGGGGTAACCAGCACAGATACGCAGTATTTT. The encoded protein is CASSQMKGVTSTDTQYF.

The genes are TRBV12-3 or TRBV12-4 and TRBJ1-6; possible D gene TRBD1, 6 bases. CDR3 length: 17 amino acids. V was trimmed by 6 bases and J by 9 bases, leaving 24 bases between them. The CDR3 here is CASSRVDRSADGSPLHF. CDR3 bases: TGTGCCAGCAGCCGAGTCGACAGGTCCGCTGATGGTTCACCCCTCCACTTT.

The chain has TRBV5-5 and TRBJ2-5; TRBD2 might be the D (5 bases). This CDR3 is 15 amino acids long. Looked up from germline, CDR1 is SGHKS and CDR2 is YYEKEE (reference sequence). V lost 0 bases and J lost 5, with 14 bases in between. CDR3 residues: CASSLDLGVGETQYF. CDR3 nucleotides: TGTGCCAGCAGCTTGGATCTCGGGGTAGGGGAGACCCAGTACTTC. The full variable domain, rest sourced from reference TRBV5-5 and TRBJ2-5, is DAGVTQSPTHLIKTRGQQVTLRCSPISGHKSVSWYQQVLGQGPQFIFQYYEKEERGRGNFPDRFSARQFPNYSSELNVNALLLGDSALYLCASSLDLGVGETQYFGPGTRLLVL.

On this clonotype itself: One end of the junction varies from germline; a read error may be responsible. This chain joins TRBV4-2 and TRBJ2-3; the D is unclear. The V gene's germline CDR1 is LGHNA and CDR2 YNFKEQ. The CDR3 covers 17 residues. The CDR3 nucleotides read TGTGCCAGCAGCCAAGGTACAGCAAGGATGGGCACAGATACGAAGTATTTT. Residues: CASSQGTARMGTDTKYF.

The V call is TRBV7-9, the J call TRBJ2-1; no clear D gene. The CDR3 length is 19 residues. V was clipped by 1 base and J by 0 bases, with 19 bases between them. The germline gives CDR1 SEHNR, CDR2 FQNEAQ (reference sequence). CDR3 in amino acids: CASSLVVVGYQSSYNEQFF. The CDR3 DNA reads TGTGCCAGCAGCTTAGTCGTGGTTGGGTACCAGAGCTCCTACAATGAGCAGTTCTTC.

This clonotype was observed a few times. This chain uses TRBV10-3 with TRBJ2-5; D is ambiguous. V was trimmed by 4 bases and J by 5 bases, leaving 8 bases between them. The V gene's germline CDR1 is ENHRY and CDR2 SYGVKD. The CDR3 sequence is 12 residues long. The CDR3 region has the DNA TGTGCCATCAGTGGCGATCCTGAGACCCAGTACTTC. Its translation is CAISGDPETQYF.

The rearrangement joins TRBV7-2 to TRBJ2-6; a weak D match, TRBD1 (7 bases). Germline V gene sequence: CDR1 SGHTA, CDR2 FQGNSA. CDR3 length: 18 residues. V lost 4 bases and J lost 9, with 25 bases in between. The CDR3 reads CASSSQGGSFRRDNVLTF. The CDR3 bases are TGTGCCAGCAGCTCGCAGGGGGGCTCTTTTCGGAGAGACAACGTCCTGACTTTC.

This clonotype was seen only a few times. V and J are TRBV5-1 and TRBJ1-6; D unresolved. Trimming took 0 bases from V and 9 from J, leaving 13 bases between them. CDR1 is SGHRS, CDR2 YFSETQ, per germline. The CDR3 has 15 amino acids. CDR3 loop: CASSLVSAVVSPLHF. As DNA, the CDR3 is TGCGCCAGCAGCTTGGTATCGGCGGTCGTTTCACCCCTCCACTTT. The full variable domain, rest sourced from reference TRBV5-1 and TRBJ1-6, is KAGVTQTPRYLIKTRGQQVTLSCSPISGHRSVSWYQQTPGQGLQFLFEYFSETQRNKGNFPGRFSGRQFSNSRSEMNVSTLELGDSALYLCASSLVSAVVSPLHFGNGTRLTVT.

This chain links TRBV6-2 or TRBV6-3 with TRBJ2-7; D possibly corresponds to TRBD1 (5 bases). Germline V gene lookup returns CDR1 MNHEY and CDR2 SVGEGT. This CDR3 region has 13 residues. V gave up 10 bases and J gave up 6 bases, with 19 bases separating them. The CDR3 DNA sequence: TGTGCCACCAAGTGGGGCGGCTTCCGCGAGCAGTACTTC. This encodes CATKWGGFREQYF.

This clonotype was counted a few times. CDR3 in amino acids: CASSQDPDRGAAYGYTF. The CDR3 DNA is TGCGCCAGCAGCCAAGATCCGGACAGGGGGGCCGCCTATGGCTACACCTTC. The chain carries TRBV4-1 and TRBJ1-2, with 10 bases identical to TRBD1. The CDR3 is 17 amino acids. Germline V CDR1 and CDR2: MGHRA, YSYEKL. After removal of 0 bases from V and 4 bases from J, the junction contained 8 bases not matched to a gene.

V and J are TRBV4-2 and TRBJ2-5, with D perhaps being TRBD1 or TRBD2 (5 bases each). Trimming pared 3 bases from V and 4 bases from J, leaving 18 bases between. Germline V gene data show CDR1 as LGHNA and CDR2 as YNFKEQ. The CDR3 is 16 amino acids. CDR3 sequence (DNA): TGTGCCAGCAGCCAGCCCGGAGCGGTGGGGGTAGAGACCCAGTACTTC. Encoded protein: CASSQPGAVGVETQYF.

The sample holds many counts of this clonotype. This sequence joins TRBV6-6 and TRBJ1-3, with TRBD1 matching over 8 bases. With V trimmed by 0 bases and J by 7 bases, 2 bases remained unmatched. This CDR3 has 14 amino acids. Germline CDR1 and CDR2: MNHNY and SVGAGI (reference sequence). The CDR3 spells CASSYSGQGNTIYF. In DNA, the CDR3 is TGTGCCAGCAGTTACTCCGGACAGGGCAACACCATATATTTT.

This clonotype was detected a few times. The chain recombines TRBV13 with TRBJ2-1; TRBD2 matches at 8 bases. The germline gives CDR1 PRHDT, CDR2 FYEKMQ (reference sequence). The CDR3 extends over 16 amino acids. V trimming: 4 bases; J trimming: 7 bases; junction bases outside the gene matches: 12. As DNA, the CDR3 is TGTGCCAGCAGCTACGCGCTGAGCGGGGGTATAAATGAGCAGTTCTTC. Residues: CASSYALSGGINEQFF.

CDR3 nucleotides: TGTGCCAGCAGCCAAGAAGGTTCTAGCGGGGGCCTTCCTAGCACAGATACGCAGTATTTT. Its protein is CASSQEGSSGGLPSTDTQYF. The chain is built from TRBV3-1 and TRBJ2-3, with 10 nucleotides matching TRBD2. V lost 0 bases and J lost 0; bases outside the gene matches: 12. The CDR3 is 20 residues long. Per germline, CDR1 LGHDT and CDR2 YNNKEL (reference sequence).

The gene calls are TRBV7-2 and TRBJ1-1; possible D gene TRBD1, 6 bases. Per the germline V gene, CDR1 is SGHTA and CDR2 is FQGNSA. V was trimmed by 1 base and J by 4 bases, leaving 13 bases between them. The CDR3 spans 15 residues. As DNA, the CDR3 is TGTGCCAGCAGCTTAGGATCTCAGGGGCGCACTGAAGCTTTCTTT. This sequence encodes CASSLGSQGRTEAFF.

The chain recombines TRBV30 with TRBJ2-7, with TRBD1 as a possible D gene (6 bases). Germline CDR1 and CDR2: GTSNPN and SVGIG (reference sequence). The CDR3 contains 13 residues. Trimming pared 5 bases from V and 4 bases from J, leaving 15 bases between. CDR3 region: CAWESGQDYEQYF. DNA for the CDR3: TGTGCCTGGGAATCGGGACAAGATTACGAGCAGTACTTC.

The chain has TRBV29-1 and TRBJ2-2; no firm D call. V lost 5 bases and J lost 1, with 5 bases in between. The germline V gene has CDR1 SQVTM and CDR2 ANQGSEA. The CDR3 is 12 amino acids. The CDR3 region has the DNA TGCAGCGTTCTCGTGAACACCGGGGAGCTGTTTTTT. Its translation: CSVLVNTGELFF.

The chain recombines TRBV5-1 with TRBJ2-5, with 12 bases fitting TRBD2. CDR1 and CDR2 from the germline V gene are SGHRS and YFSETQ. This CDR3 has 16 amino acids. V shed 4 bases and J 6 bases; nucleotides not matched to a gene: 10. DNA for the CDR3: TGCGCCAGCAGCCCCGTCCCTGGGACTAGCGGGCAGACCCAGTACTTC. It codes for CASSPVPGTSGQTQYF.

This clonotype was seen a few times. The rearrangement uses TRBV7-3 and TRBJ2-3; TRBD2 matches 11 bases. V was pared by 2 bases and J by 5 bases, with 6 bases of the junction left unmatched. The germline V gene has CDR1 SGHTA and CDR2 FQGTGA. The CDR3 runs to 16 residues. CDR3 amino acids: CASSLGASGGQDTQYF. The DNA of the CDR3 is TGTGCCAGCAGCTTAGGGGCTAGCGGGGGGCAAGATACGCAGTATTTT.

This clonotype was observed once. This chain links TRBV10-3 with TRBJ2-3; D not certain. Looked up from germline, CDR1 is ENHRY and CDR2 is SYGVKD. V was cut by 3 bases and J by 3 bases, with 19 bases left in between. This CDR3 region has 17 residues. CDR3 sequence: CAISDTSYGRETDTQYF. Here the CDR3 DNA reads TGTGCCATCAGTGACACCTCTTATGGCAGAGAAACAGATACGCAGTATTTT.

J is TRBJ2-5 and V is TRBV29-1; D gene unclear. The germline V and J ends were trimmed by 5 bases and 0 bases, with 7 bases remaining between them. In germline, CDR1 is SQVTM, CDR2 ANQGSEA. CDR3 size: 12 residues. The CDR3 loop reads CSVLGYQETQYF. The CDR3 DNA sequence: TGCAGCGTTCTAGGGTACCAAGAGACCCAGTACTTC.

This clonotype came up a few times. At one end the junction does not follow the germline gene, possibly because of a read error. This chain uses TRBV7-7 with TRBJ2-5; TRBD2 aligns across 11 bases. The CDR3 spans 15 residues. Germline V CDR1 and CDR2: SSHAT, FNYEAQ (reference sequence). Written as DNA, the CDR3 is TGTGCTAGCAGCATGGGACTAGCGGATCAAGAGACCCAGTACTTC. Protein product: CASSMGLADQETQYF.